This T cell receptor beta chain came from a study of T cell responses to AZD1222 COVID-19 vaccine. Looking at the study overall: Pooled in the analysis were second doses at about 4 or about 12 weeks. Regarding the study as a whole: In the spike-specific TCR repertoire, nearly half reportedly target unmutated variant regions. Repertoires were obtained solely post-peak T cell response.

This table comes from immunoSEQ multiplex PCR, and its TCRdb copy is limited to in-frame clones, with some not included. The data show some 130,000 clones, roughly 90% seen once. As for this clone: Its antigen is unknown.

Trimming stripped 2 bases from V and 8 bases from J, with 12 bases between. In germline, CDR1 is MNHEY, CDR2 SMNVEV (reference sequence). The CDR3 extends over 13 amino acids. The material was peripheral blood, obtained on day 0 of AZD1222 vaccination. This receptor was taken from an adult in good health. The V and J genes are TRBV27 and TRBJ1-2, with D tentatively TRBD1 (6 bases). CDR3 bases: TGTGCCAGCAGTTTACGGGGGGCGCAAGGCTACACCTTC. Amino acid sequence: CASSLRGAQGYTF.